Listed below are T cell receptor beta chains from one sample, sequenced in a study of T cells in Graves' hyperthyroidism and ophthalmopathy. TCRdb used MiXCR to reprocess the multiplex PCR reads, holding one entry per CDR3 protein. The sample contains around 200,000 distinct CDR3 sequences, approximately 20% of which appear only once. The material sequenced was blood. These TCRs come from a man aged 35-49 years with Graves' hyperthyroidism. CDR3s include the opening cysteine and the closing phenylalanine or tryptophan. D genes are given only for firm matches. Rows may omit the clone size; those that give it use once, few, many or a size class.

J gene: TRBJ1-5
D gene: .
V gene: TRBV6-1
clone size: many
CDR3 protein: CASSREGGQPQHF
CDR3 DNA: TGTGCCAGCAGTAGAGAAGGAGGACAGCCCCAGCATTTT

J gene: TRBJ1-2
D gene: .
V gene: TRBV30
clone size: many
CDR3 protein: CARRNSLEDYGYTF
CDR3 DNA: TGTGCCCGGAGGAATTCACTGGAGGACTATGGCTACACCTTC

J gene: TRBJ1-1
D gene: .
V gene: TRBV11-2
clone size: many
CDR3 protein: CASSLILGTEAFF
CDR3 DNA: TGTGCCAGCAGCTTAATCTTGGGCACTGAAGCTTTCTTT

J gene: TRBJ1-2
D gene: .
V gene: TRBV4-3
clone size: .
CDR3 protein: CASSQLAGADYGYTF
CDR3 DNA: TGCGCCAGCAGCCAATTAGCAGGGGCTGACTATGGCTACACCTTC

J gene: TRBJ2-7
D gene: .
V gene: TRBV5-5
clone size: many
CDR3 protein: CASSPDSSAYEQYF
CDR3 DNA: TGTGCCAGCAGCCCTGACAGCTCCGCCTACGAGCAGTACTTC

J gene: TRBJ1-4
D gene: TRBD1
V gene: TRBV4-3
clone size: few
CDR3 protein: CASSRALGQPPEKLFF
CDR3 DNA: TGCGCCAGCAGCCGCGCGCTGGGACAGCCTCCTGAAAAACTGTTTTTT

J gene: TRBJ2-1
D gene: TRBD2
V gene: TRBV7-3
clone size: .
CDR3 protein: CASSRLAGGIPAHEQFF
CDR3 DNA: TGTGCCAGCAGCCGACTAGCGGGGGGGATTCCGGCTCATGAGCAGTTCTTC

J gene: TRBJ1-1
D gene: .
V gene: TRBV7-2
clone size: few
CDR3 protein: CASSLQGGMGTEAFF
CDR3 DNA: TGTGCCAGCAGCTTACAGGGTGGAATGGGCACTGAAGCTTTCTTT

J gene: TRBJ1-1
D gene: TRBD1
V gene: TRBV10-3
clone size: .
CDR3 protein: CASTTTGTEAFF
CDR3 DNA: TGTGCCAGTACGACGACAGGGACTGAAGCTTTCTTT

J gene: TRBJ1-5
D gene: .
V gene: TRBV28
clone size: many
CDR3 protein: CASSLGGWQNQPQHF
CDR3 DNA: TGTGCCAGCAGTTTAGGGGGGTGGCAAAATCAGCCCCAGCATTTT

J gene: TRBJ2-1
D gene: .
V gene: TRBV3-1
clone size: many
CDR3 protein: CASIGYNEQFF
CDR3 DNA: TGTGCCAGCATCGGATACAATGAGCAGTTCTTC

J gene: TRBJ1-5
D gene: .
V gene: TRBV6-4
clone size: .
CDR3 protein: CASSERGGDGRSSNQPQHF
CDR3 DNA: TGTGCCAGCAGTGAAAGGGGGGGCGACGGGAGATCTAGCAATCAGCCCCAGCATTTT

J gene: TRBJ2-1
D gene: .
V gene: TRBV12-5
clone size: many
CDR3 protein: CASGLPLQGSSYNEQFF
CDR3 DNA: TGTGCTAGTGGTTTGCCCTTGCAAGGGAGCTCCTACAATGAGCAGTTCTTC

J gene: TRBJ2-1
D gene: TRBD2
V gene: TRBV5-1
clone size: few
CDR3 protein: CASSLVLAGDNEQFF
CDR3 DNA: TGCGCCAGCAGCTTGGTGCTAGCGGGGGACAATGAGCAGTTCTTC

J gene: TRBJ2-3
D gene: TRBD2
V gene: TRBV7-2
clone size: many
CDR3 protein: CASSNQRGGFTDTQYF
CDR3 DNA: TGTGCCAGCAGCAATCAGCGGGGGGGCTTCACAGATACGCAGTATTTT

J gene: TRBJ2-2
D gene: .
V gene: TRBV3-1
clone size: many
CDR3 protein: CASSRRARDTGELFF
CDR3 DNA: TGTGCCAGCAGCCGCAGGGCGCGGGACACCGGGGAGCTGTTTTTT

J gene: TRBJ2-3
D gene: .
V gene: TRBV5-1
clone size: many
CDR3 protein: CASSVVVGGTDTQYF
CDR3 DNA: TGCGCCAGCAGCGTGGTGGTAGGGGGCACAGATACGCAGTATTTT

J gene: TRBJ2-2
D gene: .
V gene: TRBV20-1
clone size: many
CDR3 protein: CSARGNEEWDTGELFF
CDR3 DNA: TGCAGTGCCAGAGGAAATGAGGAGTGGGACACCGGGGAGCTGTTTTTT

J gene: TRBJ2-1
D gene: .
V gene: TRBV29-1
clone size: .
CDR3 protein: CSVDKETTADSSYNEQFF
CDR3 DNA: TGCAGCGTTGATAAGGAAACGACAGCCGACAGCTCCTACAATGAGCAGTTCTTC

J gene: TRBJ2-7
D gene: TRBD1
V gene: TRBV28
clone size: many
CDR3 protein: CASGPRTGGYEQYF
CDR3 DNA: TGTGCCAGTGGCCCCCGGACAGGGGGCTACGAGCAGTACTTC

J gene: TRBJ2-5
D gene: TRBD1
V gene: TRBV5-6
clone size: .
CDR3 protein: CASSRAGQGVLETQYF
CDR3 DNA: TGTGCCAGCAGCAGGGCGGGACAGGGGGTTCTAGAGACCCAGTACTTC

J gene: TRBJ1-2
D gene: .
V gene: TRBV7-3
clone size: few
CDR3 protein: CASSPTGAANYGYTF
CDR3 DNA: TGTGCCAGCAGCCCTACCGGGGCCGCTAACTATGGCTACACCTTC

J gene: TRBJ2-7
D gene: .
V gene: TRBV7-9
clone size: .
CDR3 protein: CASSLILGSTYEQYF
CDR3 DNA: TGTGCCAGCAGCTTAATCCTGGGCAGCACCTACGAGCAGTACTTC

J gene: TRBJ1-1
D gene: .
V gene: TRBV7-9
clone size: .
CDR3 protein: CASSLEVGLNTEAFF
CDR3 DNA: TGTGCCAGCAGCTTAGAGGTGGGGTTGAACACTGAAGCTTTCTTT

J gene: TRBJ1-1
D gene: .
V gene: TRBV7-3
clone size: many
CDR3 protein: CASSPSGTPTEAFF
CDR3 DNA: TGTGCCAGCAGCCCCTCCGGGACCCCCACTGAAGCTTTCTTT

J gene: TRBJ2-7
D gene: TRBD1
V gene: TRBV25-1
clone size: many
CDR3 protein: CASSDPGTGISEQYF
CDR3 DNA: TGTGCCAGCAGTGATCCCGGGACAGGCATCTCCGAGCAGTACTTC

J gene: TRBJ2-3
D gene: TRBD2
V gene: TRBV4-2
clone size: .
CDR3 protein: CASSQDPLAGTCTDTQYF
CDR3 DNA: TGTGCCAGCAGCCAAGATCCCCTAGCGGGGACCTGCACAGATACGCAGTATTTT

J gene: TRBJ1-5
D gene: .
V gene: TRBV30
clone size: few
CDR3 protein: CAWSTHYSNQPQHF
CDR3 DNA: TGTGCCTGGAGTACACATTATAGCAATCAGCCCCAGCATTTT

J gene: TRBJ1-2
D gene: .
V gene: TRBV2
clone size: many
CDR3 protein: CASRLMSGAGYTF
CDR3 DNA: TGTGCCAGCAGGCTTATGTCAGGGGCCGGCTACACCTTC

J gene: TRBJ2-1
D gene: .
V gene: TRBV2
clone size: .
CDR3 protein: CASSVTESSYNEQFF
CDR3 DNA: TGTGCCAGCAGTGTAACGGAGAGCTCCTACAATGAGCAGTTCTTC

J gene: TRBJ1-3
D gene: TRBD1
V gene: TRBV7-6
clone size: many
CDR3 protein: CASSMDRTNTIYF
CDR3 DNA: TGTGCCAGCAGCATGGACAGGACAAACACCATATATTTT

J gene: TRBJ2-1
D gene: .
V gene: TRBV7-6
clone size: many
CDR3 protein: CASSLAPASNEQFF
CDR3 DNA: TGTGCCAGCAGCTTAGCTCCAGCCTCCAATGAGCAGTTCTTC

J gene: TRBJ2-1
D gene: .
V gene: TRBV20-1
clone size: .
CDR3 protein: CSARVPGGNEQFF
CDR3 DNA: TGCAGTGCTAGGGTTCCAGGGGGGAATGAGCAGTTCTTC

J gene: TRBJ2-7
D gene: .
V gene: TRBV29-1
clone size: few
CDR3 protein: CSVRTGHVSYEQYF
CDR3 DNA: TGCAGCGTGAGGACCGGCCACGTATCCTACGAGCAGTACTTC

J gene: TRBJ1-1
D gene: .
V gene: TRBV6-2/TRBV6-3
clone size: .
CDR3 protein: CASSYSWGWDTEAFF
CDR3 DNA: TGTGCCAGCAGTTACTCGTGGGGTTGGGACACTGAAGCTTTCTTT

J gene: TRBJ2-1
D gene: .
V gene: TRBV7-3
clone size: .
CDR3 protein: CASSLMEGYGGQFF
CDR3 DNA: TGTGCCAGCAGCTTAATGGAGGGGTACGGTGGGCAGTTCTTC

J gene: TRBJ1-2
D gene: .
V gene: TRBV20-1
clone size: many
CDR3 protein: CSARHGAYGYTF
CDR3 DNA: TGCAGTGCTAGACACGGTGCCTATGGCTACACCTTC

J gene: TRBJ1-6
D gene: .
V gene: TRBV7-6
clone size: .
CDR3 protein: CASAQGSNSPLHF
CDR3 DNA: TGTGCCAGCGCGCAGGGTAGCAATTCACCCCTCCACTTT

J gene: TRBJ2-7
D gene: .
V gene: TRBV27
clone size: many
CDR3 protein: CASSPTGPLYEQYF
CDR3 DNA: TGTGCCAGCAGCCCGACAGGCCCCCTCTACGAGCAGTACTTC

J gene: TRBJ2-3
D gene: TRBD1
V gene: TRBV9
clone size: many
CDR3 protein: CASSVAGGDTDTQYF
CDR3 DNA: TGTGCCAGCAGCGTTGCAGGGGGTGACACAGATACGCAGTATTTT